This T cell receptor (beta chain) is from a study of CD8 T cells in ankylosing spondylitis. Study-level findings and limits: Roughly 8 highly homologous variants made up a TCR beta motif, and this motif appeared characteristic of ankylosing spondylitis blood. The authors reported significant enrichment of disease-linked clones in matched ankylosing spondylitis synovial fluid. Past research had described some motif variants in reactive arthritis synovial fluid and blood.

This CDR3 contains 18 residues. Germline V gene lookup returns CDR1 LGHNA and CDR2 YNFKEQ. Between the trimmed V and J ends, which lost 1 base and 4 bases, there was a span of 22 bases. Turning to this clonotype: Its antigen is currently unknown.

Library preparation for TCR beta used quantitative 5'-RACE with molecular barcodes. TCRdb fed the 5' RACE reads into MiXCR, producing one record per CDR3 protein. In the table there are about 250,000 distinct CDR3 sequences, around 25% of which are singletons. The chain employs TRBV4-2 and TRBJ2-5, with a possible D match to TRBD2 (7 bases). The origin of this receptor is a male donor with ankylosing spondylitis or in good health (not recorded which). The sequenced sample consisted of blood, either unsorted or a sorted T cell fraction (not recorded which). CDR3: CASSQVLPGGPNGETQYF. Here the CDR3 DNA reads TGTGCCAGCAGCCAAGTTTTGCCCGGGGGGCCCAACGGAGAGACCCAGTACTTC.